This T cell receptor beta chain was recorded in a study of OX40 agonist ivuxolimab in advanced cancers. Study summary: Patients in dose escalation had liver, melanoma, kidney or head and neck cancers. Regarding the study as a whole: Among T cells, CD8+ cells averaged more expanded clones than CD4+ cells.

Notes on this clone: Its antigen remains unknown.

Sequencing used immunoSEQ multiplex PCR; TCRdb keeps in-frame clones, though not all of them. The table records 72,000 or so clones, around 87% of them present only once. The ends lost 5 bases at V and 4 bases at J; junction bases unmatched: 4. Per the germline V gene, CDR1 is SEHNR and CDR2 is FQNEAQ (reference sequence). CDR3 length: 14 residues. The receptor's source is an adult with an advanced solid tumor such as melanoma, head and neck, liver or kidney cancer. The rearrangement joins TRBV7-9 to TRBJ2-1; 8 bases match TRBD2. The source material was CD4+ or CD8+ T cells sorted from blood, sampled in a trial of the OX40 agonist ivuxolimab. The DNA of the CDR3 is TGTGCCAGCAGCCCAGAGCGGGAGTACAATGAGCAGTTCTTC. This gives the protein CASSPEREYNEQFF.